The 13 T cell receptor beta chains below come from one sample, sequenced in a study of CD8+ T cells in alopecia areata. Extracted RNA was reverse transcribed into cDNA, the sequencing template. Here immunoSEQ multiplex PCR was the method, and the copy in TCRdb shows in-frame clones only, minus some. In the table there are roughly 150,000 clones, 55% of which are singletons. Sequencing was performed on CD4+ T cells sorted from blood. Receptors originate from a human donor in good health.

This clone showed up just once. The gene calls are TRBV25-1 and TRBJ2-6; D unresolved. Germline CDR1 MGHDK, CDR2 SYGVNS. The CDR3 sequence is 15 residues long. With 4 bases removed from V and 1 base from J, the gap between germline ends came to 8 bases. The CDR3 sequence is CASSGFRSGANVLTF. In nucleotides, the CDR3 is TGTGCCAGCAGTGGTTTCCGTTCTGGGGCCAACGTCCTGACTTTC.

CDR3: CSVEDWGISTDTQYF. The CDR3 DNA reads as TGCAGCGTTGAAGATTGGGGGATAAGCACAGATACGCAGTATTTT. The chain combines TRBV29-1 with TRBJ2-3; either TRBD1 or TRBD2 may fit D (5 bases each). The germline CDR1 and CDR2 sequences are SQVTM and ANQGSEA. The CDR3 is 15 amino acids. V was cut by 0 bases and J by 0 bases, with 10 bases left in between.

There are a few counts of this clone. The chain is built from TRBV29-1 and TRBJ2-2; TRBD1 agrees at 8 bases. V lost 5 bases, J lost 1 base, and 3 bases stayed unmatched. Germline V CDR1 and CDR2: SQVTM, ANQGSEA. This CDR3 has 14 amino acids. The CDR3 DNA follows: TGCAGCGTTCCGGACAGGGTGAACACCGGGGAGCTGTTTTTT. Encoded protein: CSVPDRVNTGELFF.

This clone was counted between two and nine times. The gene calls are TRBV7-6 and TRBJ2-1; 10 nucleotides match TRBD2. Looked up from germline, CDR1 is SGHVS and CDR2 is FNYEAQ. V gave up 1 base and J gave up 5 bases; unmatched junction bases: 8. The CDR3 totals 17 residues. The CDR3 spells CASSLVSSSGRNNEQFF. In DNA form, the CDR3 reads TGTGCCAGCAGCTTAGTGTCCTCTAGCGGGAGAAACAATGAGCAGTTCTTC. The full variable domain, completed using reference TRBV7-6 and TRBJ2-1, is GAGVSQSPRYKVTKRGQDVALRCDPISGHVSLYWYRQALGQGPEFLTYFNYEAQQDKSGLPNDRFSAERPEGSISTLTIQRTEQRDSAMYRCASSLVSSSGRNNEQFFGPGTRLTVL.

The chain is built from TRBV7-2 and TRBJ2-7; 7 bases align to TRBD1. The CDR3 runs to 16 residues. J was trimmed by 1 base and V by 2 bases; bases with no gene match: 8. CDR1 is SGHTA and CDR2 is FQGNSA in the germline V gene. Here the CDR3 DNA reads TGTGCCAGCAGCTTAAATACCGGGACAGCTTCCTACGAGCAGTACTTC. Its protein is CASSLNTGTASYEQYF. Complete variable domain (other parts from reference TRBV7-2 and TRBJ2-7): GAGVSQSPSNKVTEKGKDVELRCDPISGHTALYWYRQSLGQGLEFLIYFQGNSAPDKSGLPSDRFSAERTGGSVSTLTIQRTQQEDSAVYLCASSLNTGTASYEQYFGPGTRLTVT.

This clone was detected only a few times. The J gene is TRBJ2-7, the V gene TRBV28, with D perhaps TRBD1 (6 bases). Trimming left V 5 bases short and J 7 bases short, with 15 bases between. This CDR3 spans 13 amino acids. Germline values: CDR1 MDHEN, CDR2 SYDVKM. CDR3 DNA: TGTGCCAGCAGTCTCCGAACAGGGAAAGAGCAGTACTTC. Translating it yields CASSLRTGKEQYF.

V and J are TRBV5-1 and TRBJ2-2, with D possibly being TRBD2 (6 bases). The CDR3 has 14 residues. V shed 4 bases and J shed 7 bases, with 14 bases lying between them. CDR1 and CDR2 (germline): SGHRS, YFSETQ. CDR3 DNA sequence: TGCGCCAGCAGCACTGGTGGCGGGATCGGGGAGCTGTTTTTT. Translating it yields CASSTGGGIGELFF.

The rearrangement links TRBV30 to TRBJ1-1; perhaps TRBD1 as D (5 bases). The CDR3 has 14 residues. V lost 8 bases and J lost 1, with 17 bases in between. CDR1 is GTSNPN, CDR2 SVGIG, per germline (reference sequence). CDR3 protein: CAGTRGVSNTEAFF. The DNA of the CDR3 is TGTGCCGGGACGAGGGGCGTCTCGAACACTGAAGCTTTCTTT. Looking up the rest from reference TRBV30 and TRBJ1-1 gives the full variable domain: SQTIHQWPATLVQPVGSPLSLECTVEGTSNPNLYWYRQAAGRGLQLLFYSVGIGQISSEVPQNLSASRPQDRQFILSSKKLLLSDSGFYLCAGTRGVSNTEAFFGQGTRLTVV.

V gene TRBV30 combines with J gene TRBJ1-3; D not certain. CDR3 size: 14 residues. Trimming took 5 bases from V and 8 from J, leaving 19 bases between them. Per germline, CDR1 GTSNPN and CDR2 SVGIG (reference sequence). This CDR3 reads CAWRHPPRIDTIYF. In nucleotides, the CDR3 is TGTGCCTGGCGACACCCCCCCCGGATCGACACCATATATTTT.

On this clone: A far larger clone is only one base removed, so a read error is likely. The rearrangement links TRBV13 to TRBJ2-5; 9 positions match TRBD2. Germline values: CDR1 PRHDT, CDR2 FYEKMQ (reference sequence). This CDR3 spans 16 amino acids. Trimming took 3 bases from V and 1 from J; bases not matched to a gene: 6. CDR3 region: CASSLGQLAGQETQYF. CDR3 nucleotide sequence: TGTGCCAGCAGCTTGGGTCAACTAGCGGGCCAAGAGACCCAGTACTTC.

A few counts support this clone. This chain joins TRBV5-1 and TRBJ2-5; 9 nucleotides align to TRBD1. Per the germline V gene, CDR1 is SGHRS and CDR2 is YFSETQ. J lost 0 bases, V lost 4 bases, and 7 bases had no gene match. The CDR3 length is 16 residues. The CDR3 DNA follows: TGCGCCAGCAGCGCAGGGACAGGGAATTACCAAGAGACCCAGTACTTC. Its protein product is CASSAGTGNYQETQYF.

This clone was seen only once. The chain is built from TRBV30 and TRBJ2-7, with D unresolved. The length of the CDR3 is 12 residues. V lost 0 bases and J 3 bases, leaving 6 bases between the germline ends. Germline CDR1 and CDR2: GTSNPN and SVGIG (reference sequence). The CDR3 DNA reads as TGTGCCTGGAGTGTGGAGAGCTACGAGCAGTACTTC. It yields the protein CAWSVESYEQYF.

CDR3 in amino acids: CASSQTTSSGANVLTF. As DNA, the CDR3 is TGTGCCAGCAGTCAGACAACCAGCTCTGGGGCCAACGTCCTGACTTTC. The gene calls are TRBV27 and TRBJ2-6; D gene uncertain. Trimming took off 5 bases at V and 0 bases at J, with 11 bases between the two ends. The CDR3 sequence is 16 residues long. Germline CDR1 is MNHEY and CDR2 is SMNVEV (reference sequence).